These 7 T cell receptor beta chains originate from one sample sequenced in a study of T cell responses to AZD1222 COVID-19 vaccine. Clones were read by immunoSEQ multiplex PCR, and TCRdb kept only the in-frame ones, dropping some. The repertoire has roughly 190,000 clones, roughly 92% of them found once; the top ten carry 1% to 1.5%. The material sequenced was peripheral blood, taken on day 0 of AZD1222 vaccination. These receptors came from an adult in good health.

The V and J genes are TRBV27 and TRBJ1-5; D gene unclear. V lost 6 bases to trimming and J lost 4 bases, with 13 bases between them. Germline V gene sequence: CDR1 MNHEY, CDR2 SMNVEV (reference sequence). CDR3 length equals 14 residues. The CDR3 DNA follows: TGTGCCAGCAGCCTGGGCCCCGAGAATCAGCCCCAGCATTTT. It specifies CASSLGPENQPQHF.

The chain joins TRBV6-4 to TRBJ1-1; D is possibly TRBD1 (6 bases). This CDR3 comprises 13 residues. Trimming cost V 3 bases and J 1 base, with 6 bases left between them. CDR1 is MRHNA and CDR2 is SNTAGT in the germline V gene. The CDR3 DNA reads TGTGCCAGCAGTGAGGGGGCGAACACTGAAGCTTTCTTT. Residues: CASSEGANTEAFF.

The chain carries TRBV2 and TRBJ2-2, with D perhaps TRBD2 (7 bases). Germline loops: CDR1 SNHLY, CDR2 FYNNEI. The CDR3 has 14 residues. V lost 6 bases and J lost 0, with 8 bases in between. CDR3 coding DNA: TGTGCCAGCAGAGGGGGGGCGAACACCGGGGAGCTGTTTTTT. This sequence encodes CASRGGANTGELFF.

The CDR3 spells CASSQEWGDYGYTF. In DNA form, the CDR3 reads TGTGCCAGCAGCCAAGAGTGGGGAGATTATGGCTACACCTTC. This chain joins TRBV3-1 (or the pseudogene TRBV3-2) and TRBJ1-2; D remains unclear. The germline V and J ends were trimmed by 0 bases and 5 bases, with 10 bases remaining between them. The CDR3 runs to 14 residues. The germline V gene has CDR1 LGHDT and CDR2 YNNKEL (reference sequence).

The CDR3 region is CATSASLGADTQYF. The DNA of the CDR3 is TGTGCCACCAGTGCCTCTTTAGGGGCAGATACGCAGTATTTT. V is TRBV24-1 and J is TRBJ2-3, with D maybe TRBD1 (5 bases). V shed 5 bases and J shed 4 bases, with 12 bases lying between them. Per germline, CDR1 KGHDR and CDR2 SFDVKD. The length of the CDR3 is 14 residues.

The V call is TRBV6-6, the J call TRBJ1-5; tentatively, D is TRBD1 (5 bases). The CDR3 is 14 residues long. Trimming cost V 8 bases and J 0 bases, with 11 bases left between them. Per the germline V gene, CDR1 is MNHNY and CDR2 is SVGAGI (reference sequence). The CDR3 DNA sequence: TGTGCCAGCGCTAGGGGATATAGCAATCAGCCCCAGCATTTT. Translating it yields CASARGYSNQPQHF.

The chain couples TRBV7-3 to TRBJ2-2; D possibly corresponds to TRBD1 (6 bases). Germline V gene data show CDR1 as SGHTA and CDR2 as FQGTGA. This CDR3 is built from 15 residues. With 2 bases removed from V and 5 bases from J, the gap between germline ends came to 12 bases. This CDR3 is CASSLLARGTGELFF. The CDR3 region has the DNA TGTGCCAGCAGCTTATTGGCCAGGGGAACCGGGGAGCTGTTTTTT.